Listed here are 17 T cell receptor beta chains from one sample, sequenced in a study of cytomegalovirus exposure and HLA in healthy donors. The PCR was carried out with 60 Vbeta primers and 13 Jbeta primers. Assay: immunoSEQ multiplex PCR; the TCRdb copy retains only in-frame clones and omits some. The profile shows about 100,000 clones, just under 80% of them singletons. The sequenced sample was PBMCs. The source is a woman aged 40 to 50 in good health and CMV-seronegative.

This clone was seen once. The genes are TRBV7-2 and TRBJ2-1; 7 bases are a match to TRBD1. The germline CDR1 and CDR2 sequences are SGHTA and FQGNSA. Losses at the gene ends were 1 base for V and 6 bases for J; bases not matched to a gene: 3. The CDR3 contains 14 residues. This CDR3 reads CASSLDPGGNEQFF. In nucleotides, the CDR3 is TGTGCCAGCAGCTTAGACCCAGGGGGCAATGAGCAGTTCTTC. Variable domain in full (rest from reference TRBV7-2 and TRBJ2-1): GAGVSQSPSNKVTEKGKDVELRCDPISGHTALYWYRQSLGQGLEFLIYFQGNSAPDKSGLPSDRFSAERTGGSVSTLTIQRTQQEDSAVYLCASSLDPGGNEQFFGPGTRLTVL.

The chain carries TRBV2 and TRBJ2-1; D is ambiguous. Trimming took off 0 bases at V and 0 bases at J, with 9 bases between the two ends. In germline, CDR1 is SNHLY, CDR2 FYNNEI. The CDR3 extends over 16 amino acids. The CDR3 sequence: CASSEAVRFSYNEQFF. CDR3 bases: TGTGCCAGCAGTGAAGCGGTCAGGTTCTCCTACAATGAGCAGTTCTTC.

CDR3 DNA: TGTGCCAGCAGCTTAGGACAGGGTTTCGATGAGCAGTTCTTC. The encoded protein is CASSLGQGFDEQFF. The rearrangement joins TRBV7-9 to TRBJ2-1; 7 positions match TRBD1. Unmatched junction bases numbered 5, after V lost 1 base and J lost 8 bases. CDR3 length: 14 amino acids. Germline lookup yields CDR1 SEHNR and CDR2 FQNEAQ (reference sequence).

The V call is TRBV5-1, the J call TRBJ2-5; TRBD2 might be the D (6 bases). V was pared by 7 bases and J by 5 bases, with 21 bases between. The CDR3 runs to 15 residues. The germline CDR1 and CDR2 sequences are SGHRS and YFSETQ. This CDR3 is CASAALGDLRETQYF. CDR3 nucleotides: TGCGCCAGCGCAGCCCTTGGGGACTTAAGGGAGACCCAGTACTTC.

The J gene is TRBJ2-3, the V gene TRBV6-1; the D is unclear. The CDR3 sequence is 12 residues long. Deletions cut 1 base from V and 5 bases from J, with 4 bases between. Germline lookup yields CDR1 MNHNS and CDR2 SASEGT. For the CDR3, the DNA is TGTGCCAGCAGTGAAGGAGGAGATACGCAGTATTTT. This sequence encodes CASSEGGDTQYF.

Here the CDR3 reads CASSGGAGELFF. In nucleotides, the CDR3 is TGTGCCAGCAGCGGGGGGGCCGGGGAGCTGTTTTTT. This rearrangement joins TRBV2 to TRBJ2-2; 8 bases are shared with TRBD2. The trim removed 6 bases at V and 6 bases at J, leaving 0 bases unmatched. The CDR3 totals 12 residues. The germline V gene has CDR1 SNHLY and CDR2 FYNNEI.

The chain uses TRBV6-5 and TRBJ1-6, with TRBD1 identical over 10 bases. CDR1 MNHEY and CDR2 SVGAGI come from the germline V gene. The CDR3 spans 14 residues. Trimming took 4 bases from V and 14 from J; bases not matched to a gene: 8. The CDR3: CASSSGTGDSALHF. Here the CDR3 DNA reads TGTGCCAGCAGTTCCGGGACAGGGGATTCGGCCCTCCACTTT.

The CDR3 here is CASSLNGGAKFF. The CDR3, as DNA: TGTGCCAGCAGCTTGAACGGGGGGGCCAAGTTCTTC. The chain joins TRBV7-9 to TRBJ2-1; 8 bases agree with TRBD2. CDR1 is SEHNR, CDR2 FQNEAQ, per germline (reference sequence). This CDR3 comprises 12 residues. V lost 3 bases, J lost 14 bases, and 6 bases stayed unmatched.

V and J are TRBV5-1 and TRBJ2-7, with TRBD1 matching 8 bases. CDR1 and CDR2 (germline): SGHRS, YFSETQ. The J segment lost 1 base and the V segment lost 4 bases, leaving 7 bases of the junction unmatched. The CDR3 runs 15 residues. The CDR3, as DNA: TGCGCCAGCAGCCCAGGACAGGGTAGGTCCTACGAGCAGTACTTC. Translated: CASSPGQGRSYEQYF.

V usage is TRBV15 and J usage is TRBJ2-3; D is perhaps TRBD2 (5 bases). Germline CDR1 and CDR2: LNHNV and YYDKDF (reference sequence). V was trimmed by 1 base and J by 0 bases, leaving 14 bases between them. The CDR3 totals 17 residues. CDR3 protein: CATSRGASGLSTDTQYF. The DNA for the CDR3 is TGTGCCACCAGCAGAGGGGCCAGCGGCCTCAGCACAGATACGCAGTATTTT.

The rearrangement links TRBV19 to TRBJ2-7; 10 bases align to TRBD1. CDR1 is LNHDA and CDR2 is SQIVND in the germline V gene (reference sequence). There are 15 residues in the CDR3. With V trimmed by 1 base and J by 5 bases, 5 bases remained unmatched. The CDR3 loop is CASSIVGQGTHEQYF. The CDR3 DNA reads as TGTGCCAGTAGTATAGTGGGACAGGGGACCCACGAGCAGTACTTC.

The V call is TRBV5-6, the J call TRBJ2-3; 11 positions agree with TRBD1. CDR1 is SGHDT and CDR2 is YYEEEE in the germline V gene. With 4 bases clipped from V and 5 bases from J, the junction kept 9 bases outside the gene matches. CDR3 size: 16 residues. The CDR3 here is CASSPDRGRSVDTQYF. In DNA, the CDR3 is TGTGCCAGCAGCCCGGACAGGGGGCGTTCAGTAGATACGCAGTATTTT.

The chain is built from TRBV2 and TRBJ1-1, with a weak D call TRBD1 (6 bases). Trimming took 6 bases from V and 4 from J, leaving 18 bases between them. The germline CDR1 and CDR2 sequences are SNHLY and FYNNEI. CDR3 size: 15 residues. The CDR3 DNA is TGTGCCAGCAGCTATACTACAGGGAAGGGCACTGAAGCTTTCTTT. Protein product: CASSYTTGKGTEAFF.

The chain carries TRBV29-1 and TRBJ2-7, with D maybe TRBD1 (5 bases). The ends were cut back, 5 bases at V and 4 bases at J, with 15 bases in the middle. The CDR3 consists of 13 residues. The germline V gene encodes CDR1 SQVTM and CDR2 ANQGSEA. This chain's CDR3 is CSVSQGSWYEQYF. CDR3 DNA sequence: TGCAGCGTTAGCCAGGGAAGTTGGTACGAGCAGTACTTC.

This clone was observed once. The rearrangement links TRBV5-5 to TRBJ1-6; 11 nucleotides agree with TRBD1. Losses at the gene ends were 7 bases for V and 11 bases for J; bases not matched to a gene: 14. CDR3 length: 16 residues. In germline, CDR1 is SGHKS, CDR2 YYEKEE (reference sequence). CDR3 bases: TGTGCCAGCCGGACAGGGGGCGCCGGTTTAGGGACACCCCTCCACTTT. This translates into CASRTGGAGLGTPLHF. The full variable domain, in which reference TRBV5-5 and TRBJ1-6 provide the parts outside the CDR3, is DAGVTQSPTHLIKTRGQQVTLRCSPISGHKSVSWYQQVLGQGPQFIFQYYEKEERGRGNFPDRFSARQFPNYSSELNVNALLLGDSALYLCASRTGGAGLGTPLHFGNGTRLTVT.

This rearrangement joins TRBV19 to TRBJ1-1; 9 nucleotides agree with TRBD1. With V trimmed by 1 base and J by 5 bases, 5 bases remained unmatched. Germline values: CDR1 LNHDA, CDR2 SQIVND (reference sequence). The CDR3 length is 15 residues. This chain's CDR3 is CASSIGTGTGTEAFF. CDR3 nucleotides: TGTGCCAGTAGTATAGGCACCGGGACAGGGACTGAAGCTTTCTTT.

This CDR3 reads CASSEGQDVNNEQFF. The DNA for the CDR3 is TGTGCCAGCAGCGAGGGACAGGACGTTAATAATGAGCAGTTCTTC. V usage is TRBV5-4 and J usage is TRBJ2-1, with 8 positions matching TRBD1. Germline V lookup: CDR1 SGHNT, CDR2 YYREEE (reference sequence). This CDR3 spans 15 amino acids. J was trimmed by 7 bases and V by 4 bases; bases with no gene match: 10.